This T cell receptor beta chain was observed in a study of blood T cell repertoires in COVID-19. Germline V gene data show CDR1 as PRHDT and CDR2 as FYEKMQ (reference sequence). The CDR3 length is 14 residues. The germline V and J ends were trimmed by 5 bases and 1 base, with 11 bases remaining between them. Clones were sequenced by immunoSEQ multiplex PCR, and TCRdb holds only the in-frame ones, with some missing. This table has approximately 150,000 clones, around 80% appearing once. The V call is TRBV13, the J call TRBJ1-1, with D maybe TRBD1 (6 bases). The sample taken for sequencing was peripheral blood. The receptor was isolated from a man aged 55 to 70 with active or convalescent COVID-19. Written as DNA, the CDR3 is TGTGCCAGCAGCCGCTTAGGGGGGAACACTGAAGCTTTCTTT. Translated: CASSRLGGNTEAFF.